This T cell receptor (beta chain) is from a study of blood T cell repertoires in COVID-19. Methods used by the authors: Amplification with reference gene primers provided the estimates of nucleated cell counts. Measured with immunoSEQ multiplex PCR; TCRdb has only the in-frame clones, and not every one. The V and J calls and the clone size are those of that table, but D and trimming were determined from the DNA. Of 200,000 to 250,000 clones in the sample, less than 90% were seen once. Germline values: CDR1 SGHTA, CDR2 FQGNSA. This CDR3 region has 16 residues. J lost 6 bases, V lost 4 bases, and 8 bases had no gene match.

The sample taken for sequencing was peripheral blood. The genes are TRBV7-2 and TRBJ2-1; the match to TRBD2 covers 11 bases. The receptor was derived from an elderly woman with active or convalescent COVID-19. The CDR3 loop is CASSSVASGGLNEQFF. The CDR3 nucleotides read TGTGCCAGCAGCTCAGTTGCTAGCGGGGGGCTCAATGAGCAGTTCTTC.